A single sample is the source of the 18 T cell receptor beta chains below, sequenced in a study of blood T cell repertoires in COVID-19. The assay was immunoSEQ multiplex PCR, and TCRdb's table has in-frame clones only and misses some. The sample shows about 13,000 clones, roughly 90% of them seen only once. The material sequenced was peripheral blood. All receptors come from a human donor in a cohort sampled during active COVID-19.

This clone was recorded once. The chain recombines TRBV11-2 with TRBJ1-1, with TRBD1 matching over 7 bases. Germline lookup yields CDR1 SGHAT and CDR2 FQNNGV. The V segment lost 5 bases and the J segment 3 bases; nucleotides outside the gene matches: 6. This CDR3 comprises 14 residues. CDR3 in DNA: TGTGCCAGCAGCCCCGCAGGGGGACACACTGAAGCTTTCTTT. It encodes CASSPAGGHTEAFF. The variable domain in full, with the rest retrieved from reference TRBV11-2 and TRBJ1-1, is EAGVAQSPRYKIIEKRQSVAFWCNPISGHATLYWYQQILGQGPKLLIQFQNNGVVDDSQLPKDRFSAERLKGVDSTLKIQPAKLEDSAVYLCASSPAGGHTEAFFGQGTRLTVV.

The chain has TRBV3-1 (or the pseudogene TRBV3-2) and TRBJ1-4; 11 bases line up with TRBD1. The CDR3 is 15 amino acids. The J segment lost 8 bases and the V segment lost 4 bases, leaving 6 bases of the junction unmatched. Germline V gives CDR1 LGHDT, CDR2 YNNKEL (reference sequence). The chain's CDR3 is CASSPPGQGEEKLFF. DNA of the CDR3: TGTGCCAGCAGCCCTCCGGGACAGGGGGAGGAAAAACTGTTTTTT.

V gene TRBV5-4 combines with J gene TRBJ1-6; 8 bases are shared with TRBD1. Germline V gene lookup returns CDR1 SGHNT and CDR2 YYREEE (reference sequence). The V and J ends lost 2 bases and 5 bases, in that order; junction bases with no gene match: 6. The CDR3 loop spans 16 amino acids. DNA of the CDR3: TGTGCCAGCAGCTTAACAGGGGGGTGGGATAATTCACCCCTCCACTTT. It translates to CASSLTGGWDNSPLHF.

This clone was detected once. This chain joins TRBV24-1 and TRBJ2-3; TRBD2 might be the D (7 bases). Trimming took 3 bases from V and 2 from J, leaving 17 bases between them. There are 17 residues in the CDR3. The germline V gene encodes CDR1 KGHDR and CDR2 SFDVKD. CDR3 residues: CATSDTSGRGPTDTQYF. CDR3 DNA sequence: TGTGCCACCAGTGATACATCGGGGCGGGGGCCCACAGATACGCAGTATTTT.

V is TRBV20-1 and J is TRBJ1-2; perhaps TRBD1 as D (6 bases). Trimming removed 3 bases from V and 4 bases from J, with 12 bases in between. The CDR3 totals 13 residues. Per the germline V gene, CDR1 is DFQATT and CDR2 is SNEGSKA (reference sequence). The CDR3 DNA reads TGCAGTGCTAGTTCGGGGGGCGGCTATGGCTACACCTTC. This encodes CSASSGGGYGYTF.

This sequence joins TRBV5-1 and TRBJ2-7; D not resolved. This CDR3 is built from 16 residues. The germline V gene has CDR1 SGHRS and CDR2 YFSETQ. Trimming took 2 bases from V and 3 from J, leaving 18 bases between them. The CDR3 coding sequence is TGCGCCAGCAGCTTAGGTTCGTTCGGGTCACACTACGAGCAGTACTTC. Protein product: CASSLGSFGSHYEQYF.

The chain couples TRBV9 to TRBJ2-7; 7 positions agree with TRBD2. This CDR3 is 14 amino acids long. J gave up 1 base and V 2 bases, and 3 bases lay outside the gene matches. Germline CDR1 SGDLS, CDR2 YYNGEE. CDR3 protein: CASSVLAESYEQYF. CDR3 bases: TGTGCCAGCAGCGTCCTAGCGGAGTCCTACGAGCAGTACTTC.

A few counts support this clone. V gene TRBV10-3 combines with J gene TRBJ1-3; 7 nucleotides line up with TRBD1. CDR3 length equals 13 residues. Trimming at V came to 10 bases and at J to 2 bases, leaving 5 bases not matched to a gene. The germline V gene has CDR1 ENHRY and CDR2 SYGVKD. The CDR3 DNA follows: TGTGCCAACGCTCAGGGGGCTGGAAACACCATATATTTT. Translated, it gives CANAQGAGNTIYF.

J is TRBJ2-7 and V is TRBV9; TRBD1 matches at 10 bases. The CDR3 consists of 15 residues. Unmatched junction bases numbered 5, after V lost 2 bases and J lost 3 bases. Per the germline V gene, CDR1 is SGDLS and CDR2 is YYNGEE. CDR3 sequence reads: CASSVSGTGDYEQYF. CDR3 nucleotide sequence: TGTGCCAGCAGCGTCTCCGGGACAGGGGACTACGAGCAGTACTTC.

The chain combines TRBV19 with TRBJ1-5; D call uncertain. The CDR3 sequence is 13 residues long. V dropped 0 bases and J dropped 9 bases, with 9 bases sitting between them. Germline V gene sequence: CDR1 LNHDA, CDR2 SQIVND (reference sequence). CDR3: CASSIDESRPQHF. CDR3 sequence (DNA): TGTGCCAGTAGTATAGACGAATCTAGGCCCCAGCATTTT.

This chain links TRBV12-5 with TRBJ2-7; D is undetermined. V gave up 7 bases and J gave up 3 bases, with 13 bases separating them. This CDR3 region has 13 residues. The germline CDR1 and CDR2 sequences are LGHNT and FRNRAP. CDR3 region: CASASLPDYEQYF. The CDR3 DNA is TGTGCTAGTGCTTCACTCCCCGACTACGAGCAGTACTTC.

The genes are TRBV6-6 and TRBJ2-1, with a tentative D call TRBD2 (6 bases). Trimming took 4 bases from V and 3 from J, leaving 16 bases between them. CDR3 size: 16 residues. Germline loops: CDR1 MNHNY, CDR2 SVGAGI (reference sequence). The CDR3 nucleotides read TGTGCCAGCAGTTCGGGGGTAGGAAAACGCTACAATGAGCAGTTCTTC. Translated: CASSSGVGKRYNEQFF.

Comment on this clone: The junction shows a germline mismatch at one end, possibly a read error. The V gene is TRBV12-3 or TRBV12-4, the J gene TRBJ1-6, with D uncertain. This CDR3 is built from 13 residues. CDR3 protein: CASSTSFNSPLHF. The CDR3 DNA reads TGTGCCAGCAGCACTTCCTTTAATTCACCCCTCCACTTT.

The J gene is TRBJ2-1, the V gene TRBV30; D might be TRBD2 (5 bases). Trimming removed 4 bases from V and 4 bases from J, with 11 bases in between. Per germline, CDR1 GTSNPN and CDR2 SVGIG (reference sequence). The CDR3 length is 13 residues. The DNA of the CDR3 is TGTGCCTGGACACCGGGGAGATACAATGAGCAGTTCTTC. It specifies CAWTPGRYNEQFF. The full variable domain, with the rest looked up from reference TRBV30 and TRBJ2-1, is SQTIHQWPATLVQPVGSPLSLECTVEGTSNPNLYWYRQAAGRGLQLLFYSVGIGQISSEVPQNLSASRPQDRQFILSSKKLLLSDSGFYLCAWTPGRYNEQFFGPGTRLTVL.

The rearrangement joins TRBV19 to TRBJ2-1; 16 positions match TRBD2. CDR1 and CDR2 from the germline V gene are LNHDA and SQIVND (reference sequence). This CDR3 has 21 amino acids. The junction had 20 bases not matched to a gene; V was cut back by 6 bases and J by 6 bases. The CDR3 sequence is CASSPTPGTSGGASLSNEQFF. In nucleotides, the CDR3 is TGTGCCAGTAGCCCTACCCCCGGGACTAGCGGGGGGGCGAGCCTTTCCAATGAGCAGTTCTTC.

The chain carries TRBV7-2 and TRBJ2-7; no clear D gene. The V end was cut by 1 base, the J end by 6 bases, with 13 bases between. The germline V gene encodes CDR1 SGHTA and CDR2 FQGNSA. The CDR3 is 14 amino acids. The chain's CDR3 is CASSLESTLREQYF. CDR3 in DNA: TGTGCCAGCAGCTTAGAAAGTACCCTACGCGAGCAGTACTTC. Based on the CDR3 plus reference TRBV7-2 and TRBJ2-7, the full variable domain is GAGVSQSPSNKVTEKGKDVELRCDPISGHTALYWYRQSLGQGLEFLIYFQGNSAPDKSGLPSDRFSAERTGGSVSTLTIQRTQQEDSAVYLCASSLESTLREQYFGPGTRLTVT.

J is TRBJ2-7 and V is TRBV4-3, with 13 bases fitting TRBD2. V lost 4 bases and J lost 2; bases outside the gene matches: 5. This CDR3 region has 16 residues. Germline lookup yields CDR1 LGHNA and CDR2 YSLEER. CDR3 loop: CASSPGTSGMTYEQYF. CDR3 coding DNA: TGCGCCAGCAGCCCGGGGACTAGCGGGATGACCTACGAGCAGTACTTC.

The genes are TRBV11-1 and TRBJ1-5; TRBD1 might be the D (5 bases). V was cut by 5 bases and J by 5 bases, with 13 bases left in between. Germline V CDR1 and CDR2: SGHAT, FQDESV (reference sequence). CDR3 size: 14 residues. The CDR3 DNA reads as TGTGCCAGCAGCGCAAGCGGAGGGGATCAGCCCCAGCATTTT. It encodes CASSASGGDQPQHF. Complete variable domain (other parts from reference TRBV11-1 and TRBJ1-5): EAEVAQSPRYKITEKSQAVAFWCDPISGHATLYWYRQILGQGPELLVQFQDESVVDDSQLPKDRFSAERLKGVDSTLKIQPAELGDSAMYLCASSASGGDQPQHFGDGTRLSIL.